This TCR beta chain was sequenced during a study of blood T cell repertoires in COVID-19. Study in general: The United States, Italy and Spain provided the acute and convalescent COVID-19 samples.

Data came from immunoSEQ multiplex PCR; TCRdb stores just in-frame clones and leaves some out. The sample carries almost 300,000 clones, around 92% recorded once. V shed 4 bases and J 2 bases; nucleotides not matched to a gene: 1. This CDR3 comprises 13 residues. CDR1 and CDR2 (germline): WNHNN, SYGVQD (reference sequence). The chain links TRBV10-1 to TRBJ1-2, with 7 positions matching TRBD1. The sequenced sample consisted of peripheral blood. The TCR comes from a woman aged 25-40 years with COVID-19, enrolled during active disease. The CDR3 loop is CASSGGQNYGYTF. CDR3 DNA sequence: TGCGCCAGCAGTGGGGGACAGAACTATGGCTACACCTTC.